The 15 T cell receptor beta chains listed next were all sequenced from one sample in a study of T cells after yellow fever vaccination (dated by TCRdb to between 2018 and 2021). The sample's treatment or condition label, decoded: live attenuated yellow fever vaccine strain. Libraries were made using 5' RACE. The data were produced on an Illumina NovaSeq 6000. In TCRdb, the public reads were trimmed at Q25 with fastp and aligned with MiXCR, with productive beta chains retained. Duplicate CDR3 protein sequences are folded into a single record with the most common DNA and genes. Within this sample are 250,000 to 300,000 distinct CDR3 sequences, with less than 9.5% of them counted one time only. About 3% of the sample belongs to the ten largest clones. The sample consisted of CD4+ T cells sorted from PBMCs, taken 5 days after the yellow fever booster vaccination. Receptor source: a man in his late teens or twenties who received the YFV17D yellow fever vaccine.

The table lists this clonotype with a few counts. V usage is TRBV4-3 and J usage is TRBJ1-5; no clear D. This CDR3 has 13 residues. The germline V gene encodes CDR1 LGHNA and CDR2 YSLEER. The V end was cut by 2 bases, the J end by 6 bases, with 8 bases between. The CDR3 DNA reads as TGCGCCAGCAGCCAATCCTCGGGTCAGCCCCAGCATTTT. Residues: CASSQSSGQPQHF.

The chain couples TRBV6-1 to TRBJ1-6, with no clear D. The CDR3 has 13 residues. The V gene's germline CDR1 is MNHNS and CDR2 SASEGT. Trimming left V 5 bases short and J 7 bases short, with 9 bases between. CDR3 coding DNA: TGTGCCAGCAGTATTACGGAGAATTCACCCCTCCACTTT. Protein sequence: CASSITENSPLHF.

The chain recombines TRBV5-1 with TRBJ1-1, with D unclear. This CDR3 contains 12 residues. Trimming took 4 bases from V and 1 from J, leaving 5 bases between them. Germline lookup yields CDR1 SGHRS and CDR2 YFSETQ. CDR3 coding DNA: TGCGCCAGCAGCAAAGAGAACACTGAAGCTTTCTTT. This gives the protein CASSKENTEAFF.

This clonotype has a handful of counts. The chain couples TRBV7-8 to TRBJ2-7, with D hard to call. Germline values: CDR1 SGHVS, CDR2 FQNEAQ. The CDR3 has 13 amino acids. Trimming stripped 3 bases from V and 7 bases from J, with 13 bases between. The CDR3, as DNA: TGTGCCAGCAGCTTGTACGGCGGTAGTGAGCAGTACGTC. Translated, it gives CASSLYGGSEQYV.

This clonotype has only a few counts. The chain employs TRBV6-2 or TRBV6-3 and TRBJ2-3; D may match TRBD1 or TRBD2 (5 bases each). CDR1 MNHEY and CDR2 SVGEGT come from the germline V gene. The ends were cut back, 0 bases at V and 0 bases at J, with 16 bases in the middle. CDR3 length: 18 amino acids. This CDR3 is CASSYSPGLASSTDTQYF. As DNA, the CDR3 is TGTGCCAGCAGTTACTCCCCGGGGCTGGCTAGTAGCACAGATACGCAGTATTTT.

This clonotype was picked up a small number of times. The chain employs TRBV5-1 and TRBJ2-2, with TRBD2 identical over 11 bases. CDR1 is SGHRS, CDR2 YFSETQ, per germline. The J segment lost 5 bases and the V segment lost 4 bases, leaving 10 bases of the junction unmatched. This CDR3 has 17 residues. The CDR3 loop is CASSLRPWTSGTGELFF. The CDR3 nucleotides read TGCGCCAGCAGCCTTCGGCCCTGGACTAGCGGGACCGGGGAGCTGTTTTTT.

This clonotype has more than one count but fewer than ten. This chain uses TRBV20-1 with TRBJ1-5; tentatively, D is TRBD1 (6 bases). Trimming took 3 bases from V and 3 from J, leaving 15 bases between them. The CDR3 contains 15 residues. Germline V gene sequence: CDR1 DFQATT, CDR2 SNEGSKA (reference sequence). CDR3 sequence: CSASLGTRNNQPQHF. In DNA, the CDR3 is TGCAGTGCTAGCCTTGGGACAAGGAACAATCAGCCCCAGCATTTT.

The chain recombines TRBV6-5 with TRBJ2-5, with D possibly matching TRBD1 (6 bases). The CDR3 extends over 15 amino acids. Germline CDR1 reads MNHEY; CDR2 reads SVGAGI. V was pared by 3 bases and J by 1 base, with 12 bases between. In DNA, the CDR3 is TGTGCCAGCAGTTATGGGGGCCGGGTCCAAGAGACCCAGTACTTC. As protein: CASSYGGRVQETQYF.

The rearrangement uses TRBV9 and TRBJ2-3; possible D gene TRBD2, 5 bases. Deletions cut 3 bases from V and 1 base from J, with 12 bases between. CDR3 length: 15 amino acids. The germline CDR1 and CDR2 sequences are SGDLS and YYNGEE. CDR3 region: CASSARGIGTDTQYF. The CDR3 region has the DNA TGTGCCAGCAGCGCACGGGGTATCGGCACAGATACGCAGTATTTT.

The CDR3 region has the DNA TGTGCCAGCAGCCAAGGACAGCGGGGGCGGGACGAGCAGTTCTTC. It codes for CASSQGQRGRDEQFF. This chain joins TRBV3-1 and TRBJ2-1; 8 nucleotides align to TRBD2. CDR3 length equals 15 residues. Germline CDR1 LGHDT, CDR2 YNNKEL (reference sequence). The ends lost 1 base at V and 10 bases at J; junction bases unmatched: 9.

The chain combines TRBV5-1 with TRBJ2-3, with no clear D. The CDR3 runs 15 residues. V shed 0 bases and J shed 0 bases, with 8 bases lying between them. Looked up from germline, CDR1 is SGHRS and CDR2 is YFSETQ. CDR3 bases: TGCGCCAGCAGCTTGGAATACCCTAGCACAGATACGCAGTATTTT. Residues: CASSLEYPSTDTQYF.

This clonotype was counted between two and nine times. The chain links TRBV5-5 to TRBJ1-6, with D possibly TRBD1 on 5 matching bases. The CDR3 is made up of 14 amino acids. Germline V gene sequence: CDR1 SGHKS, CDR2 YYEKEE (reference sequence). The V end lost 4 bases, the J end lost 6 bases, and 11 bases lay between the germline ends. The CDR3 DNA follows: TGTGCCAGCAGCCCCAGGGTGTTTAATTCACCCCTCCACTTT. Translated: CASSPRVFNSPLHF.

This clonotype was observed a few times. The rearrangement links TRBV4-2 to TRBJ2-3, with 9 nucleotides matching TRBD2. CDR3 length equals 16 residues. V lost 2 bases, J lost 3 bases, and 6 bases stayed unmatched. Germline CDR1 is LGHNA and CDR2 is YNFKEQ. The CDR3 spells CASSQSVAGETDTQYF. In DNA, the CDR3 is TGTGCCAGCAGCCAAAGTGTAGCGGGGGAAACAGATACGCAGTATTTT.

The chain recombines TRBV18 with TRBJ1-5; D perhaps matches TRBD1 (6 bases). CDR3 length: 17 residues. V was trimmed by 4 bases and J by 3 bases, leaving 19 bases between them. Germline lookup yields CDR1 KGHSH and CDR2 LQKENI. In DNA form, the CDR3 reads TGTGCCAGCTCACGGAGCCCAAATACAGGGCCCAATCAGCCCCAGCATTTT. It is translated as CASSRSPNTGPNQPQHF. Together with reference TRBV18 and TRBJ1-5, the CDR3 gives the full variable domain: NAGVMQNPRHLVRRRGQEARLRCSPMKGHSHVYWYRQLPEEGLKFMVYLQKENIIDESGMPKERFSAEFPKEGPSILRIQQVVRGDSAAYFCASSRSPNTGPNQPQHFGDGTRLSIL.

The sample holds a few counts of this clonotype. The chain combines TRBV6-5 with TRBJ2-1; 10 bases map to TRBD1. V trimming: 2 bases; J trimming: 4 bases; junction bases outside the gene matches: 2. The CDR3 has 15 amino acids. Germline V gene sequence: CDR1 MNHEY, CDR2 SVGAGI. This CDR3 reads CASSYDRGPYNEQFF. The CDR3 nucleotides are TGTGCCAGCAGTTACGACAGGGGGCCATACAATGAGCAGTTCTTC.